This section outlines one T cell receptor beta chain sequence together with its context. This record belongs to a study of OX40 agonist ivuxolimab in advanced cancers. Germline-derived CDR1 and CDR2 are MGHDK and SYGVNS. V was pared by 0 bases and J by 6 bases, with 20 bases between. There are 18 residues in the CDR3. Assay: immunoSEQ multiplex PCR; the TCRdb copy retains only in-frame clones and omits some. Of around 65,000 clones in the sample, about 88% were seen once. Sequencing was performed on CD4+ or CD8+ T cells sorted from blood, taken in a trial of the OX40 agonist ivuxolimab. The sequence derives from an adult with an advanced solid tumor such as melanoma, head and neck, liver or kidney cancer. The chain carries TRBV25-1 and TRBJ2-2; weak D call: TRBD1 (5 bases). The DNA of the CDR3 is TGTGCCAGCAGTGAATACAATGGCGCCGACAGTTGGCCCGGGGAGCTGTTTTTT. It yields the protein CASSEYNGADSWPGELFF. Supplemented by reference TRBV25-1 and TRBJ2-2, the full variable domain reads EADIYQTPRYLVIGTGKKITLECSQTMGHDKMYWYQQDPGMELHLIHYSYGVNSTEKGDLSSESTVSRIRTEHFPLTLESARPSHTSQYLCASSEYNGADSWPGELFFGEGSRLTVL.